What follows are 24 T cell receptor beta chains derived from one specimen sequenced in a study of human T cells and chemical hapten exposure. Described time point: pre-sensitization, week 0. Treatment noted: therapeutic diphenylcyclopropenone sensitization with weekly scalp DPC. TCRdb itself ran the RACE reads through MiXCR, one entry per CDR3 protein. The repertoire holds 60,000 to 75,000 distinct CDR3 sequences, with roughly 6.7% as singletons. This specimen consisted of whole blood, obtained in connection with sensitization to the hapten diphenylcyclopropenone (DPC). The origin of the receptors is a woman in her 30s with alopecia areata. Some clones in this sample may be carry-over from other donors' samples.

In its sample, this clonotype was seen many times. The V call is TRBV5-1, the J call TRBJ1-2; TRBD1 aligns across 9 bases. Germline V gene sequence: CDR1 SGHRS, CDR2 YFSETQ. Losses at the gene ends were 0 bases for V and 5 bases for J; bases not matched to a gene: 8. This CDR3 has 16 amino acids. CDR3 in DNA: TGCGCCAGCAGCTTGGACGGACAGGACAGGGGATATGGCTACACCTTC. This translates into CASSLDGQDRGYGYTF.

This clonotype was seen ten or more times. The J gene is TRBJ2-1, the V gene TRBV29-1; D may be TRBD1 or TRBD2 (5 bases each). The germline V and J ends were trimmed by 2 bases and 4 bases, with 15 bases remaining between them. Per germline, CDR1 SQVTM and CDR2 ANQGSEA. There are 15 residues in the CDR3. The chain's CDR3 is CSVETPGRGYNEQFF. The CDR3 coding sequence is TGCAGCGTTGAAACACCGGGACGGGGATACAATGAGCAGTTCTTC.

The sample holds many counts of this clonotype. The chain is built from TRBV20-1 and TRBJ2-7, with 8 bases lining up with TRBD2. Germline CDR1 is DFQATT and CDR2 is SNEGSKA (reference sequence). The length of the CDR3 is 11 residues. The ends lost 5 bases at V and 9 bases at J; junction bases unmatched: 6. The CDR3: CSAYRGGGQYF. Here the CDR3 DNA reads TGCAGTGCTTACCGGGGGGGAGGGCAGTACTTC.

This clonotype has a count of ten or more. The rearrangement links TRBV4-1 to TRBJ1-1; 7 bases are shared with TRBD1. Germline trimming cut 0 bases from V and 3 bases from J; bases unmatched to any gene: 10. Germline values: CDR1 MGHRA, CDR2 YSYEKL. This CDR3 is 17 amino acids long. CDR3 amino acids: CASSQEGDRASYTEAFF. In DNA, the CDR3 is TGCGCCAGCAGCCAAGAGGGAGACAGGGCCAGTTACACTGAAGCTTTCTTT.

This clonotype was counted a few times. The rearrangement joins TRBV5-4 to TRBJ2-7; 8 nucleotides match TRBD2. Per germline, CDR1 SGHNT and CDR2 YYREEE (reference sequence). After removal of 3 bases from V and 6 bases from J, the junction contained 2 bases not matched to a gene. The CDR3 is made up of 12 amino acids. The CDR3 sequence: CASSWAGGEQYF. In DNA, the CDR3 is TGTGCCAGCAGCTGGGCGGGGGGCGAGCAGTACTTC.

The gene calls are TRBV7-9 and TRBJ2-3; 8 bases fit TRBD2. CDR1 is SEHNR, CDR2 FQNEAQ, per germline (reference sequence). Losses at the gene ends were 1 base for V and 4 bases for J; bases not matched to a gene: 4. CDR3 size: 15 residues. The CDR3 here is CASSLGLAGSDTQYF. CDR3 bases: TGTGCCAGCAGCTTAGGGCTAGCGGGCTCAGATACGCAGTATTTT.

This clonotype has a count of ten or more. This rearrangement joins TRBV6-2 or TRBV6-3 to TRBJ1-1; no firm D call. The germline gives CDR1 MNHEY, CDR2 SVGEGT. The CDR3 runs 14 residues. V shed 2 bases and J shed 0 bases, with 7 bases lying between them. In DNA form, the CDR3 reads TGTGCCAGCAGTTACGTAGTGATGAACACTGAAGCTTTCTTT. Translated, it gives CASSYVVMNTEAFF.

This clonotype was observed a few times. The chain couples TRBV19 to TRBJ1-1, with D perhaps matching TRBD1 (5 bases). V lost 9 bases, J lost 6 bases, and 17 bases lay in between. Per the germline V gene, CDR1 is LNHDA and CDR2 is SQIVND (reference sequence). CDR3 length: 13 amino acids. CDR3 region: CASYSGFFAEAFF. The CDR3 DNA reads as TGTGCCAGCTACTCAGGGTTTTTTGCTGAAGCTTTCTTT.

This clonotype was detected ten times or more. The CDR3 reads CASSVGGTNEKLFF. The CDR3, as DNA: TGTGCCAGCAGCGTTGGGGGAACTAATGAAAAACTGTTTTTT. The chain uses TRBV9 and TRBJ1-4, with TRBD1 as a possible D gene (5 bases). The V and J ends lost 2 bases and 1 base respectively, with 6 bases between them. The CDR3 spans 14 residues. Germline V lookup: CDR1 SGDLS, CDR2 YYNGEE.

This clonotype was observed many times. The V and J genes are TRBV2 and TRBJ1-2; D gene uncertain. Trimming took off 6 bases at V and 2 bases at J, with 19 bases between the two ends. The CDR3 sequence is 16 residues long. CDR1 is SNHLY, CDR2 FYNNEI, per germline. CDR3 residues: CASSALSSIPNYGYTF. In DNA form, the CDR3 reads TGTGCCAGCAGCGCGCTCTCTTCGATACCAAACTATGGCTACACCTTC.

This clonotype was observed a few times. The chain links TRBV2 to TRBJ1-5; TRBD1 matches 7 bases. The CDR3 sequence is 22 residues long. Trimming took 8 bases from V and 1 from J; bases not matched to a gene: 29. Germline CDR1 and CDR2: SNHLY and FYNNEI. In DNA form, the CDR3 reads TGTGCCAGCTCCGAAACTCGTGGGCCCGGGACAGTAGGCCTTTCGAGCAATCAGCCCCAGCATTTT. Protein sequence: CASSETRGPGTVGLSSNQPQHF.

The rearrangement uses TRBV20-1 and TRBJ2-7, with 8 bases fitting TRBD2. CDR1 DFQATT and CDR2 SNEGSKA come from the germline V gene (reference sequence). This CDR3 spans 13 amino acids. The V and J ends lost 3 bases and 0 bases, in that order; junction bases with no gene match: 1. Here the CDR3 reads CSASGGDSYEQYF. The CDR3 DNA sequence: TGCAGTGCTAGCGGGGGGGACTCCTACGAGCAGTACTTC.

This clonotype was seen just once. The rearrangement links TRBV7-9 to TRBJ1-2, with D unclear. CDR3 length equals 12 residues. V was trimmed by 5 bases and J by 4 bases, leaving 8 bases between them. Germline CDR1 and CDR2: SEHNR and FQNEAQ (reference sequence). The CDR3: CASSESTYGYTF. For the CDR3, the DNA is TGTGCCAGCAGCGAGAGTACCTATGGCTACACCTTC.

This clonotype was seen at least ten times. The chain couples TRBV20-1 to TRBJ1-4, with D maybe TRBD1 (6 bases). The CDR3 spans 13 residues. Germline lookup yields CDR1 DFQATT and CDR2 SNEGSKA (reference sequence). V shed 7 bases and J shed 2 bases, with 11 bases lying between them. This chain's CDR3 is CSVRDTTNEKLFF. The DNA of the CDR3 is TGCAGTGTAAGGGACACTACTAATGAAAAACTGTTTTTT.

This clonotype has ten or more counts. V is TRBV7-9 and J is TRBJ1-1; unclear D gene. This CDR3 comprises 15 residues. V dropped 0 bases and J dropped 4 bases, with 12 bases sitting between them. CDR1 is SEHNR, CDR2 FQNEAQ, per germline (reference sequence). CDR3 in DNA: TGTGCCAGCAGCTTAGCGCGCGGCGGACCCACTGAAGCTTTCTTT. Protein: CASSLARGGPTEAFF.

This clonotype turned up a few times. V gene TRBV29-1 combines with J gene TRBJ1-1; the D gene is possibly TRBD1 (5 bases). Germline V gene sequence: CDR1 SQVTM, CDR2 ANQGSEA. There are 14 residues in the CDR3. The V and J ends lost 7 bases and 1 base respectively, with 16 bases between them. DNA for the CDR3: TGCAGCGCCCACGAGGGGCCTCAGAACACTGAAGCTTTCTTT. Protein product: CSAHEGPQNTEAFF.

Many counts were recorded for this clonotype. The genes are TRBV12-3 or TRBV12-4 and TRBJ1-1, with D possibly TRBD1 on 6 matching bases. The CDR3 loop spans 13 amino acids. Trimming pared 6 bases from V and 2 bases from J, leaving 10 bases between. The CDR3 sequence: CASRRTANTEAFF. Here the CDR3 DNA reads TGTGCCAGCAGGCGGACAGCTAACACTGAAGCTTTCTTT.

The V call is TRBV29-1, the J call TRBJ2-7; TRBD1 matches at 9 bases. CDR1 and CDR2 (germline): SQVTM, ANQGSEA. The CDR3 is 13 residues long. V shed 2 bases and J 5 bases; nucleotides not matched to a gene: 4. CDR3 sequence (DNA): TGCAGCGTTGAACGACAGGGGGGGGACGAGCAGTACTTC. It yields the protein CSVERQGGDEQYF.

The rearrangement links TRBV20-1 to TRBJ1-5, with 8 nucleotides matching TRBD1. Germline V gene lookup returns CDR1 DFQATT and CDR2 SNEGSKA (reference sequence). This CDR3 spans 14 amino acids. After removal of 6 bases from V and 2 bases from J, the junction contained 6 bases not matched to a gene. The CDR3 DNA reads TGCAGTGCGTATGGGACAGGAGGCAATCAGCCCCAGCATTTT. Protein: CSAYGTGGNQPQHF.

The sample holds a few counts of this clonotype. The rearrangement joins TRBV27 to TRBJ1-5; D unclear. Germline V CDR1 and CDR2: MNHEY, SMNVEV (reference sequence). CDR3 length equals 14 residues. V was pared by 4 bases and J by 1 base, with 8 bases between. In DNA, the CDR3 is TGTGCCAGCAGTTCTTTTTCCAGCAATCAGCCCCAGCATTTT. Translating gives CASSSFSSNQPQHF.

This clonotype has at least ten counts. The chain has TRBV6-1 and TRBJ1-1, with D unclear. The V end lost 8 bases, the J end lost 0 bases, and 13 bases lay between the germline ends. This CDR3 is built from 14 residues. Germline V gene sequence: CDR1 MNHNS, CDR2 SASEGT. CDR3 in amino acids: CASSLQPVNTEAFF. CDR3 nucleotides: TGTGCCAGCTCCCTTCAGCCAGTGAACACTGAAGCTTTCTTT.

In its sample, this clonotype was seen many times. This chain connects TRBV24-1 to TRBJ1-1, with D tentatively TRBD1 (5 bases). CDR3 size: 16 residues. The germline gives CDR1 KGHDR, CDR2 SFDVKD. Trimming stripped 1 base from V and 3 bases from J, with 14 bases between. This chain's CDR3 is CATSDFRGRVDTEAFF. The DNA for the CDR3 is TGTGCCACCAGTGATTTTAGGGGAAGGGTAGACACTGAAGCTTTCTTT.

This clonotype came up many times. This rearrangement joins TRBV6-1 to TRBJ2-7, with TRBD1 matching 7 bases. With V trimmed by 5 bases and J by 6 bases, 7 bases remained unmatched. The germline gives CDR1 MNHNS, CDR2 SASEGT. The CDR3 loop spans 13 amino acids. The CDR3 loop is CASSTLQGIEQYF. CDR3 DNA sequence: TGTGCCAGCAGTACCTTACAGGGGATCGAGCAGTACTTC.

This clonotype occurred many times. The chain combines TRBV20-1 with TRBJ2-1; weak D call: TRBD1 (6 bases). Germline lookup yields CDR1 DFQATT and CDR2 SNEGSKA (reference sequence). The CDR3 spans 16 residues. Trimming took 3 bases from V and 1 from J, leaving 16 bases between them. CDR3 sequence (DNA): TGCAGTGCTAGCTCTAGAACAGGGTGGTCCTACAATGAGCAGTTCTTC. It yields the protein CSASSRTGWSYNEQFF.